One sample yielded the 27 T cell receptor beta chains listed below, sequenced in a study of OX40 agonist ivuxolimab in advanced cancers. Using immunoSEQ multiplex PCR, the repertoire was profiled, and TCRdb retains in-frame clones only, with some absent. Of roughly 98,000 clones listed, about four fifths are singletons. The sequenced sample was CD4+ or CD8+ T cells sorted from blood, obtained in a trial of the OX40 agonist ivuxolimab. The receptors were gathered from an adult with an advanced solid tumor such as melanoma, head and neck, liver or kidney cancer.

The chain uses TRBV7-8 and TRBJ2-3, with D tentatively TRBD1 (5 bases). V gave up 6 bases and J gave up 4 bases, with 17 bases separating them. The germline V gene has CDR1 SGHVS and CDR2 FQNEAQ. The CDR3 length is 15 residues. CDR3 residues: CASSTPLRVPDTQYF. CDR3 sequence (DNA): TGTGCCAGCAGTACCCCCCTCAGGGTTCCAGATACGCAGTATTTT.

The genes are TRBV7-3 and TRBJ2-1; D possibly corresponds to TRBD1 (5 bases). This CDR3 spans 12 amino acids. Germline V gives CDR1 SGHTA, CDR2 FQGTGA. V lost 5 bases and J 9 bases, leaving 11 bases between the germline ends. The CDR3 DNA follows: TGTGCCAGCAGCCAATCTAGGGGTGAGCAGTTCTTC. It is translated as CASSQSRGEQFF.

V usage is TRBV6-6 and J usage is TRBJ2-1; D may correspond to TRBD1 or TRBD2 (5 bases each). Trimming left V 0 bases short and J 6 bases short, with 9 bases between. CDR3 length: 14 residues. The V gene's germline CDR1 is MNHNY and CDR2 SVGAGI (reference sequence). CDR3 bases: TGTGCCAGCAGTTACTCGAGGGGTAGCAATGAGCAGTTCTTC. This translates into CASSYSRGSNEQFF.

The genes are TRBV9 and TRBJ1-4, with 8 bases fitting TRBD1. The V gene end was trimmed by 4 bases and the J gene end by 8 bases; junction bases not matched to a gene: 10. Per germline, CDR1 SGDLS and CDR2 YYNGEE. The CDR3 sequence is 15 residues long. CDR3 DNA sequence: TGTGCCAGCAGCTCCCAAGGGACAGGCTCCGAAAAACTGTTTTTT. Translation: CASSSQGTGSEKLFF.

There are a few counts of this clone. The V gene is TRBV10-3, the J gene TRBJ1-6, with 8 bases identical to TRBD1. V lost 5 bases and J lost 13; bases outside the gene matches: 4. Germline V gene lookup returns CDR1 ENHRY and CDR2 SYGVKD. CDR3 length: 12 amino acids. CDR3 amino acids: CAISRGQDPLHF. The DNA for the CDR3 is TGTGCCATCAGTCGGGGACAGGATCCCCTCCACTTT.

The chain is built from TRBV28 and TRBJ1-5, with D possibly TRBD1 on 6 matching bases. Germline CDR1 reads MDHEN; CDR2 reads SYDVKM. The CDR3 is made up of 16 amino acids. V was clipped by 5 bases and J by 3 bases, with 17 bases between them. The DNA for the CDR3 is TGTGCCAGCAGTCAGCCAACAGGGTTGAACAATCAGCCCCAGCATTTT. Translation gives CASSQPTGLNNQPQHF.

V and J are TRBV9 and TRBJ1-3; 7 bases are shared with TRBD1. The CDR3 has 18 residues. The junction had 11 bases not matched to a gene; V was cut back by 0 bases and J by 2 bases. Per the germline V gene, CDR1 is SGDLS and CDR2 is YYNGEE. The CDR3 loop reads CASSVGTGTGVAGNTIYF. The CDR3 DNA reads TGTGCCAGCAGCGTAGGCACAGGCACAGGGGTGGCTGGAAACACCATATATTTT.

The J gene is TRBJ1-4, the V gene TRBV11-2, with TRBD1 as a possible D gene (5 bases). The ends were cut back, 4 bases at V and 5 bases at J, with 8 bases in the middle. Germline V gene data show CDR1 as SGHAT and CDR2 as FQNNGV. The CDR3 sequence is 13 residues long. The chain's CDR3 is CASSSGLNEKLFF. The CDR3 DNA reads as TGTGCCAGCAGCTCGGGACTCAATGAAAAACTGTTTTTT.

This chain links TRBV25-1 with TRBJ2-7; 8 bases match TRBD1. The CDR3 covers 16 residues. Germline-derived CDR1 and CDR2 are MGHDK and SYGVNS. With V trimmed by 2 bases and J by 3 bases, 9 bases remained unmatched. The CDR3 nucleotides read TGTGCCAGCAGTGAAGGGCTGGGGACAGGAGGCTACGAGCAGTACTTC. Translation gives CASSEGLGTGGYEQYF.

The V gene is TRBV18, the J gene TRBJ2-1, with D possibly being TRBD1 (6 bases). This CDR3 spans 17 amino acids. The germline CDR1 and CDR2 sequences are KGHSH and LQKENI. V lost 0 bases to trimming and J lost 5 bases, with 17 bases between them. DNA of the CDR3: TGTGCCAGCTCACCACCAGGGCAGGGGTGGGTCAACAATGAGCAGTTCTTC. It is translated as CASSPPGQGWVNNEQFF.

The rearrangement uses TRBV25-1 and TRBJ2-1; possibly TRBD2 for D (5 bases). The CDR3 has 16 residues. Germline V CDR1 and CDR2: MGHDK, SYGVNS. Trimming cost V 1 base and J 6 bases, with 16 bases left between them. The CDR3 nucleotides read TGTGCCAGCAGTGAATTGAGACCCTCACGGGGCAATGAGCAGTTCTTC. Translating it yields CASSELRPSRGNEQFF.

There are a few counts of this clone. This chain connects TRBV19 to TRBJ2-3; D may be TRBD1 (6 bases). The germline V gene has CDR1 LNHDA and CDR2 SQIVND (reference sequence). Trimming cost V 3 bases and J 8 bases, with 21 bases left between them. The CDR3 is 16 residues long. As DNA, the CDR3 is TGTGCCAGTAGTATGCGACAGGCCGGGCACGATGGTACGCAGTATTTT. This codes for CASSMRQAGHDGTQYF.

The V gene is TRBV7-3, the J gene TRBJ2-3, with D perhaps matching TRBD1 (6 bases). V lost 6 bases and J 2 bases, leaving 15 bases between the germline ends. This CDR3 is built from 15 residues. The germline V gene encodes CDR1 SGHTA and CDR2 FQGTGA. The CDR3 protein is CASREQGPPTDTQYF. CDR3 in DNA: TGTGCCAGCAGGGAACAGGGCCCCCCCACAGATACGCAGTATTTT.

This clone was counted only a few times. The rearrangement links TRBV28 to TRBJ2-3; tentatively, D is TRBD1 (5 bases). CDR3 length: 14 amino acids. V lost 5 bases and J 5 bases, leaving 14 bases between the germline ends. Per germline, CDR1 MDHEN and CDR2 SYDVKM. CDR3 sequence: CASSPISGQDTQYF. The CDR3 DNA reads TGTGCCAGCAGTCCAATATCAGGGCAAGATACGCAGTATTTT.

The chain recombines TRBV13 with TRBJ2-1; D call uncertain. The CDR3 contains 14 residues. V was pared by 5 bases and J by 6 bases, with 14 bases between. Germline V gene sequence: CDR1 PRHDT, CDR2 FYEKMQ (reference sequence). CDR3 in DNA: TGTGCCAGCAGCCAATCCTGGAAGGCCAATGAGCAGTTCTTC. Translation gives CASSQSWKANEQFF.

The rearrangement joins TRBV5-1 to TRBJ2-5, with unresolved D. The DNA end is more similar to TRBJ2-7, so the J call may be wrong. Germline CDR1 reads SGHRS; CDR2 reads YFSETQ. The CDR3 runs to 13 residues. The CDR3 here is CASSLGGYYEQYF. CDR3 DNA: TGCGCCAGCAGCTTAGGCGGATACTACGAGCAGTACTTC.

This chain connects TRBV7-6 to TRBJ1-1, with 8 positions matching TRBD1. The CDR3 spans 14 residues. V lost 5 bases and J lost 5; bases outside the gene matches: 7. Germline lookup yields CDR1 SGHVS and CDR2 FNYEAQ. CDR3 region: CASSPLQGGTEAFF. CDR3 coding DNA: TGTGCCAGCAGCCCGCTACAGGGGGGGACTGAAGCTTTCTTT.

The rearrangement joins TRBV7-8 to TRBJ1-5; 7 bases agree with TRBD1. V was pared by 5 bases and J by 0 bases, with 7 bases of the junction left unmatched. Germline V gives CDR1 SGHVS, CDR2 FQNEAQ. This CDR3 has 16 residues. CDR3: CASSLDRAYSNQPQHF. The CDR3 nucleotides are TGTGCCAGCAGCCTCGACAGGGCGTATAGCAATCAGCCCCAGCATTTT.

The chain has TRBV28 and TRBJ1-2; no clear D gene. The CDR3 contains 14 residues. The V gene lost 9 bases and the J gene lost 4 bases, with 18 bases spanning the gap. Germline-derived CDR1 and CDR2 are MDHEN and SYDVKM. The CDR3 DNA reads as TGTGCCAGTAGGGTCGCGCGGGCAGTCTATGGCTACACCTTC. This translates into CASRVARAVYGYTF.

J is TRBJ1-5 and V is TRBV6-1; D perhaps matches TRBD1 (5 bases). Trimming shortened V by 7 bases and J by 3 bases, and 16 bases separated the two germline ends. The CDR3 is 15 amino acids. Germline V CDR1 and CDR2: MNHNS, SASEGT. CDR3 loop: CASKEGLNLNQPQHF. CDR3 DNA sequence: TGTGCCAGCAAGGAGGGGCTTAACCTCAATCAGCCCCAGCATTTT.

The rearrangement joins TRBV7-2 to TRBJ2-3; TRBD2 matches 14 bases. CDR1 is SGHTA, CDR2 FQGNSA, per germline. The CDR3 consists of 16 residues. The V gene end was trimmed by 2 bases and the J gene end by 5 bases; junction bases not matched to a gene: 3. This CDR3 reads CASSLRTSGGKDTQYF. Here the CDR3 DNA reads TGTGCCAGCAGCTTACGGACTAGCGGGGGGAAAGATACGCAGTATTTT.

The rearrangement uses TRBV4-2 and TRBJ1-5; D remains ambiguous. The CDR3 spans 12 residues. Trimming removed 4 bases at V and 4 bases at J, with 5 bases between. Germline V CDR1 and CDR2: LGHNA, YNFKEQ. This chain's CDR3 is CASSRTNQPQHF. As DNA, the CDR3 is TGTGCCAGCAGCCGAACGAATCAGCCCCAGCATTTT.

The chain recombines TRBV7-2 with TRBJ1-2; D unclear. Trimming pared 5 bases from V and 8 bases from J, leaving 18 bases between. Germline CDR1 SGHTA, CDR2 FQGNSA. The CDR3 covers 14 residues. The CDR3 DNA reads as TGTGCCAGCAGCCAATCCGGGTTTTTCTGGGGCTACACCTTC. The encoded protein is CASSQSGFFWGYTF.

The chain employs TRBV7-7 and TRBJ2-1, with 9 bases lining up with TRBD2. Germline V gene sequence: CDR1 SSHAT, CDR2 FNYEAQ (reference sequence). This CDR3 contains 16 residues. Trimming removed 1 base from V and 5 bases from J; junction bases left unmatched: 6. Written as DNA, the CDR3 is TGTGCCAGCAGCTTAGGAAGCGGGGGGACACACAATGAGCAGTTCTTC. It translates to CASSLGSGGTHNEQFF.

The rearrangement joins TRBV4-3 to TRBJ2-6; no definite D call. The germline gives CDR1 LGHNA, CDR2 YSLEER. Trimming pared 1 base from V and 0 bases from J, leaving 4 bases between. CDR3 size: 15 residues. This CDR3 reads CASSQADSGANVLTF. The CDR3 DNA follows: TGCGCCAGCAGCCAAGCCGACTCTGGGGCCAACGTCCTGACTTTC.

The chain couples TRBV19 to TRBJ1-1, with 8 bases lining up with TRBD1. CDR1 is LNHDA, CDR2 SQIVND, per germline (reference sequence). Trimming cost V 6 bases and J 5 bases; bases outside gene matches: 8. The CDR3 has 14 amino acids. CDR3 residues: CASSAGQDRTEAFF. The CDR3 DNA sequence: TGTGCCAGTAGCGCGGGACAGGACCGGACTGAAGCTTTCTTT.

This chain's CDR3 is CASSSAQSVRGGETQYF. The CDR3 DNA sequence: TGTGCCAGCAGCTCGGCCCAATCGGTCAGGGGAGGGGAGACCCAGTACTTC. The chain uses TRBV9 and TRBJ2-5, with D perhaps matching TRBD2 (7 bases). V lost 4 bases and J lost 5, with 24 bases in between. Germline V gene lookup returns CDR1 SGDLS and CDR2 YYNGEE. The CDR3 consists of 17 residues.